The 2 T cell receptor beta chains below were found in one sample sequenced in a study of cytomegalovirus exposure and HLA in healthy donors. PCR was performed using 60 Vbeta and 13 Jbeta primers. Sequencing used immunoSEQ multiplex PCR; TCRdb keeps in-frame clones, though not all of them. The profile shows 140,000 to 150,000 clones, approximately 78% of them singletons. The sequenced sample was PBMCs. These TCRs come from a woman between 18 and 29 years old in good health and CMV-seropositive.

This clone has only one observation. The chain recombines TRBV7-6 with TRBJ2-3; the D is unclear. Germline V CDR1 and CDR2: SGHVS, FNYEAQ. V gave up 4 bases and J gave up 2 bases, with 4 bases separating them. This CDR3 is 12 amino acids long. The chain's CDR3 is CASSSLTDTQYF. For the CDR3, the DNA is TGTGCCAGCAGCTCCCTCACAGATACGCAGTATTTT.

There are a few counts of this clone. One end of the junction fails to match germline, which may point to a read error. J is TRBJ2-2 and V is TRBV5-4; 9 bases line up with TRBD1. Germline CDR1 reads SGHNT; CDR2 reads YYREEE (reference sequence). This CDR3 region has 16 residues. The CDR3 region has the DNA TGCGCCAGCAGCCAAGAGGGACAGGGATCTCCCGGGGAGCTGTTTTTT. Its protein is CASSQEGQGSPGELFF.